Presented here are 13 T cell receptor beta chains from one specimen sequenced in a study of blood T cell repertoires in COVID-19. Libraries were prepared by immunoSEQ multiplex PCR; TCRdb keeps only in-frame clonotypes and omits some of them. The sample contains about 260,000 clones, about 86% of which appear only once. Sequenced material: peripheral blood. The receptors shown here come from a man aged 25 to 45 with active or convalescent COVID-19.

The chain carries TRBV21-1 and TRBJ1-2; TRBD1 was called by the table and not checked on the DNA. TRBV21-1 is an annotated pseudogene. The CDR3 is 16 residues long. Here the CDR3 DNA reads TGTGCCAGCAGCCCAGAAGGAGGGACAGGGACCCATGGCTACACCTTC. It translates to CASSPEGGTGTHGYTF.

This clone came up a few times. Other DNA variants within this sample encode the same CDR3. The chain uses TRBV3-1 (or the pseudogene TRBV3-2) and TRBJ1-2; 7 bases fit TRBD1. The V segment lost 6 bases and the J segment 4 bases; nucleotides outside the gene matches: 5. Germline V gene sequence: CDR1 LGHDT, CDR2 YNNKEL (reference sequence). This CDR3 is built from 13 residues. The CDR3 region is CASSPGQSYGYTF. CDR3 coding DNA: TGTGCCAGCAGTCCGGGACAGAGCTATGGCTACACCTTC.

The V and J genes are TRBV7-9 and TRBJ1-2; D may be TRBD1 (5 bases). The germline gives CDR1 SEHNR, CDR2 FQNEAQ (reference sequence). The CDR3 runs to 14 residues. V was cut by 5 bases and J by 5 bases, with 15 bases left in between. The CDR3 loop is CASSPRRGFYGYTF. CDR3 nucleotides: TGTGCCAGCAGCCCAAGGCGGGGGTTTTATGGCTACACCTTC.

The chain joins TRBV5-1 to TRBJ1-1; TRBD1 agrees at 7 bases. This CDR3 is 16 amino acids long. V was pared by 4 bases and J by 1 base, with 10 bases of the junction left unmatched. Germline V gene data show CDR1 as SGHRS and CDR2 as YFSETQ. The CDR3 region is CASSVRQGRGNTEAFF. The CDR3 nucleotides are TGCGCCAGCAGCGTAAGACAGGGTCGGGGGAACACTGAAGCTTTCTTT.

This sequence joins TRBV28 and TRBJ2-7, with 7 positions matching TRBD1. Germline V gene data show CDR1 as MDHEN and CDR2 as SYDVKM. This CDR3 region has 15 residues. After removal of 8 bases from V and 2 bases from J, the junction contained 12 bases not matched to a gene. CDR3 residues: CASGGQVSAAYEQYF. The CDR3 coding sequence is TGTGCCAGCGGCGGACAGGTGTCGGCTGCCTACGAGCAGTACTTC.

The gene calls are TRBV18 and TRBJ2-1; TRBD2 matches at 14 bases. Germline trimming cut 6 bases from V and 7 bases from J; bases unmatched to any gene: 8. Germline V gene lookup returns CDR1 KGHSH and CDR2 LQKENI. The CDR3 is 16 amino acids. The CDR3 DNA sequence: TGTGCCAGCTCCCAGGGACTAGCGGGGGATTTGAATGAGCAGTTCTTC. Translated, it gives CASSQGLAGDLNEQFF. Using reference TRBV18 and TRBJ2-1 for the parts outside the CDR3, the full variable domain is NAGVMQNPRHLVRRRGQEARLRCSPMKGHSHVYWYRQLPEEGLKFMVYLQKENIIDESGMPKERFSAEFPKEGPSILRIQQVVRGDSAAYFCASSQGLAGDLNEQFFGPGTRLTVL.

This CDR3 reads CASSLGSGGAFFTDTQYF. In nucleotides, the CDR3 is TGTGCCAGCAGCTTAGGCAGCGGGGGGGCCTTTTTTACAGATACGCAGTATTTT. This chain links TRBV7-8 with TRBJ2-3; 10 bases are a match to TRBD2. The CDR3 extends over 18 amino acids. The trim removed 1 base at V and 3 bases at J, leaving 10 bases unmatched. Germline values: CDR1 SGHVS, CDR2 FQNEAQ. The complete variable domain, with remaining parts taken from reference TRBV7-8 and TRBJ2-3, reads GAGVSQSPRYKVAKRGQDVALRCDPISGHVSLFWYQQALGQGPEFLTYFQNEAQLDKSGLPSDRFFAERPEGSVSTLKIQRTQQEDSAVYLCASSLGSGGAFFTDTQYFGPGTRLTVL.

The chain combines TRBV4-2 with TRBJ1-5; D remains ambiguous. CDR3 length: 15 amino acids. V lost 6 bases and J lost 6, with 18 bases in between. Germline values: CDR1 LGHNA, CDR2 YNFKEQ. DNA for the CDR3: TGTGCCAGCAGGCTAGACTACAAGGGATCTCAGCCCCAGCATTTT. The encoded protein is CASRLDYKGSQPQHF.

This chain joins TRBV7-9 and TRBJ1-5; TRBD1 matches at 8 bases. This CDR3 has 17 residues. Germline V gene lookup returns CDR1 SEHNR and CDR2 FQNEAQ (reference sequence). Trimming took 0 bases from V and 3 from J; bases not matched to a gene: 7. CDR3 sequence (DNA): TGTGCCAGCAGCTTAGCGACAGGGACAGGAGACAATCAGCCCCAGCATTTT. This codes for CASSLATGTGDNQPQHF.

This clone showed up just a few times. This chain connects TRBV7-9 to TRBJ2-1; D perhaps matches TRBD2 (5 bases). Germline lookup yields CDR1 SEHNR and CDR2 FQNEAQ (reference sequence). Trimming removed 5 bases from V and 5 bases from J, with 10 bases in between. CDR3 length equals 13 residues. The CDR3 sequence: CASSLTSHNEQFF. CDR3 DNA: TGTGCCAGCAGCCTAACTAGTCACAATGAGCAGTTCTTC.

The genes are TRBV4-1 and TRBJ1-6; D not certain. The ends were cut back, 4 bases at V and 7 bases at J, with 14 bases in the middle. Germline values: CDR1 MGHRA, CDR2 YSYEKL. The CDR3 length is 15 residues. CDR3 sequence: CASSPRHTENSPLHF. In nucleotides, the CDR3 is TGCGCCAGCAGCCCAAGACACACCGAAAATTCACCCCTCCACTTT.

The chain has TRBV13 and TRBJ1-2, with D possibly being TRBD1 (5 bases). CDR3 size: 15 residues. Trimming stripped 4 bases from V and 8 bases from J, with 20 bases between. CDR1 is PRHDT, CDR2 FYEKMQ, per germline (reference sequence). In DNA, the CDR3 is TGTGCCAGCAGCTCCCTGCCACAGGCCCCAGAGGGCTACACCTTC. Translating gives CASSSLPQAPEGYTF.

This sequence joins TRBV5-6 and TRBJ2-3; TRBD1 matches at 9 bases. Looked up from germline, CDR1 is SGHDT and CDR2 is YYEEEE. This CDR3 region has 15 residues. V lost 3 bases to trimming and J lost 5 bases; unmatched junction nucleotides: 7. The CDR3 here is CASSSTGGGGDTQYF. In DNA, the CDR3 is TGTGCCAGCAGCTCTACAGGGGGCGGTGGAGATACGCAGTATTTT.